These 30 T cell receptor beta chains were all obtained from the same sample, sequenced in a study of identical twins. TCRdb re-called the 5' RACE reads through MiXCR, storing one row per CDR3 protein. The table records approximately 250,000 distinct CDR3 sequences, 5.5% to 7.5% of them present only once. These data were also filed under a second study, of T cells expressing NK-cell markers.

The sample consisted of CD8+ T cells sorted from blood. The receptors here all came from a woman under 30 in good health.

V and J are TRBV9 and TRBJ1-1; TRBD1 is a possible D gene (6 bases). The V end lost 4 bases, the J end lost 4 bases, and 11 bases lay between the germline ends. The germline gives CDR1 SGDLS, CDR2 YYNGEE. The CDR3 length is 13 residues. Here the CDR3 DNA reads TGTGCCAGCAGCCCAGGGGTTAGCACTGAAGCTTTCTTT. Translation: CASSPGVSTEAFF.

This clonotype has a handful of counts. The chain has TRBV9 and TRBJ2-7; 9 bases are a match to TRBD2. Germline CDR1 SGDLS, CDR2 YYNGEE. V was pared by 3 bases and J by 1 base, with 5 bases of the junction left unmatched. CDR3 size: 15 residues. This CDR3 reads CASSEGLAGSYEQYF. In DNA form, the CDR3 reads TGTGCCAGCAGCGAGGGGCTAGCGGGGTCCTACGAGCAGTACTTC.

This clonotype appeared a few times. V and J are TRBV7-6 and TRBJ2-6; D is unresolved. Germline loops: CDR1 SGHVS, CDR2 FNYEAQ. This CDR3 spans 14 amino acids. V dropped 5 bases and J dropped 5 bases, with 10 bases sitting between them. DNA for the CDR3: TGTGCCAGCAGCCCCAACACAAGGGCCAACGTCCTGACTTTC. Its translation: CASSPNTRANVLTF.

This clonotype was seen many times. The rearrangement joins TRBV27 to TRBJ1-6; weak D call: TRBD1 (5 bases). Trimming removed 0 bases from V and 6 bases from J, with 9 bases in between. CDR1 is MNHEY, CDR2 SMNVEV, per germline (reference sequence). The CDR3 runs to 15 residues. In DNA form, the CDR3 reads TGTGCCAGCAGTTTATCGCGGGACCGTAATTCACCCCTCCACTTT. It is translated as CASSLSRDRNSPLHF.

This chain links TRBV20-1 with TRBJ1-5; D gene ambiguous. The germline V and J ends were trimmed by 3 bases and 3 bases, with 9 bases remaining between them. Germline CDR1 reads DFQATT; CDR2 reads SNEGSKA (reference sequence). The CDR3 extends over 13 amino acids. The CDR3 is CSARTSDNQPQHF. In nucleotides, the CDR3 is TGCAGTGCTAGGACGAGTGACAATCAGCCCCAGCATTTT.

The J gene is TRBJ2-7, the V gene TRBV4-2; maybe TRBD2 (6 bases). Germline loops: CDR1 LGHNA, CDR2 YNFKEQ. Trimming removed 4 bases from V and 1 base from J, with 14 bases in between. The CDR3 runs 15 residues. CDR3 sequence reads: CASSPSLGTSYEQYF. DNA for the CDR3: TGTGCCAGCAGCCCGTCCCTCGGGACTTCCTACGAGCAGTACTTC.

This clonotype was recorded many times. The chain carries TRBV12-3 or TRBV12-4 and TRBJ2-1; 13 bases agree with TRBD2. The CDR3 covers 16 residues. V dropped 6 bases and J dropped 2; count of bases not matched to a gene: 4. CDR3 region: CASSRGTSGTYNEQFF. The CDR3 bases are TGTGCCAGCAGCCGCGGGACTAGCGGGACCTACAATGAGCAGTTCTTC.

V is TRBV30 and J is TRBJ2-5; D possibly corresponds to TRBD2 (6 bases). There are 12 residues in the CDR3. The ends were cut back, 2 bases at V and 4 bases at J, with 8 bases in the middle. From germline, CDR1 is GTSNPN and CDR2 SVGIG (reference sequence). CDR3 DNA sequence: TGTGCCTGGAGTTACGGGAGAGAGACCCAGTACTTC. Its translation is CAWSYGRETQYF. Complete variable domain (other parts from reference TRBV30 and TRBJ2-5): SQTIHQWPATLVQPVGSPLSLECTVEGTSNPNLYWYRQAAGRGLQLLFYSVGIGQISSEVPQNLSASRPQDRQFILSSKKLLLSDSGFYLCAWSYGRETQYFGPGTRLLVL.

V and J are TRBV6-1 and TRBJ2-1; no firm D call. There are 12 residues in the CDR3. V was cut by 2 bases and J by 8 bases, with 7 bases left in between. CDR1 MNHNS and CDR2 SASEGT come from the germline V gene. The DNA of the CDR3 is TGTGCCAGCAGTGAACGGCTGCATGAGCAGTTCTTC. Its translation is CASSERLHEQFF.

This clonotype was observed at least ten times. J is TRBJ1-1 and V is TRBV7-8; 7 nucleotides line up with TRBD1. Germline lookup yields CDR1 SGHVS and CDR2 FQNEAQ. Trimming took 5 bases from V and 4 from J; bases not matched to a gene: 7. This CDR3 has 14 amino acids. CDR3 sequence reads: CASSPWTGGTEAFF. CDR3 sequence (DNA): TGTGCCAGCAGCCCCTGGACAGGCGGCACTGAAGCTTTCTTT. Filled out from reference TRBV7-8 and TRBJ1-1, the complete variable domain reads GAGVSQSPRYKVAKRGQDVALRCDPISGHVSLFWYQQALGQGPEFLTYFQNEAQLDKSGLPSDRFFAERPEGSVSTLKIQRTQQEDSAVYLCASSPWTGGTEAFFGQGTRLTVV.

The table lists this clonotype with a few counts. The chain links TRBV9 to TRBJ2-7; TRBD1 agrees at 7 bases. This CDR3 contains 15 residues. The V segment lost 3 bases and the J segment 6 bases; nucleotides outside the gene matches: 12. Germline CDR1 SGDLS, CDR2 YYNGEE. The CDR3 nucleotides read TGTGCCAGCAGCGATACAGGGGCCTCGAGCGGCGAGCAGTACTTC. Its protein is CASSDTGASSGEQYF.

This clonotype was counted ten times or more. This chain uses TRBV9 with TRBJ2-1; D not resolved. The CDR3 is 15 amino acids. CDR1 and CDR2 (germline): SGDLS, YYNGEE. V lost 1 base to trimming and J lost 0 bases, with 8 bases between them. CDR3 sequence reads: CASSVRTDSYNEQFF. The CDR3 DNA reads as TGTGCCAGCAGCGTACGAACAGACTCCTACAATGAGCAGTTCTTC.

This clonotype has more than one count but fewer than ten. This chain links TRBV9 with TRBJ2-5; 8 nucleotides align to TRBD2. The ends lost 3 bases at V and 3 bases at J; junction bases unmatched: 1. The CDR3 is 13 residues long. Per the germline V gene, CDR1 is SGDLS and CDR2 is YYNGEE. The CDR3 loop is CASSAGGEETQYF. The CDR3 DNA reads as TGTGCCAGCAGCGCGGGGGGGGAAGAGACCCAGTACTTC.

This clonotype was observed many times. The chain links TRBV11-2 to TRBJ1-1, with D tentatively TRBD1 (5 bases). Trimming took off 6 bases at V and 8 bases at J, with 10 bases between the two ends. CDR1 is SGHAT and CDR2 is FQNNGV in the germline V gene. This CDR3 is 11 amino acids long. The CDR3 spells CASRIGVEAFF. CDR3 nucleotide sequence: TGTGCCAGCAGGATAGGGGTGGAAGCTTTCTTT.

This clonotype was recorded at least ten times. The chain recombines TRBV24-1 with TRBJ2-1; no clear D gene. This CDR3 comprises 15 residues. Trimming shortened V by 9 bases and J by 4 bases, and 18 bases separated the two germline ends. Germline V gene lookup returns CDR1 KGHDR and CDR2 SFDVKD. The CDR3, as DNA: TGTGCCACCTCCCCTGGCCACTTAGATTACAATGAGCAGTTCTTC. It encodes CATSPGHLDYNEQFF.

The V and J genes are TRBV7-2 and TRBJ2-7; 7 positions match TRBD1. J was trimmed by 7 bases and V by 1 base; bases with no gene match: 13. This CDR3 contains 16 residues. The V gene's germline CDR1 is SGHTA and CDR2 FQGNSA. CDR3 sequence reads: CASSLEPPGQPGEQYF. CDR3 sequence (DNA): TGTGCCAGCAGCTTAGAACCCCCGGGACAGCCGGGGGAGCAGTACTTC.

V usage is TRBV6-4 and J usage is TRBJ1-2; D unclear. V was cut by 7 bases and J by 8 bases, with 26 bases left in between. This CDR3 has 16 amino acids. Germline V gene data show CDR1 as MRHNA and CDR2 as SNTAGT. CDR3 DNA sequence: TGTGCCAGCAATCAATGGGCCGGGCCCCCAATTGGGGGCTACACCTTC. It translates to CASNQWAGPPIGGYTF.

This clonotype has only a few counts. V and J are TRBV27 and TRBJ2-1; 9 positions match TRBD1. CDR3 length: 14 amino acids. V trimming: 0 bases; J trimming: 8 bases; junction bases outside the gene matches: 2. Looked up from germline, CDR1 is MNHEY and CDR2 is SMNVEV (reference sequence). CDR3 sequence (DNA): TGTGCCAGCAGTTTATCCGGGACAGGGTATGAGCAGTTCTTC. Translation gives CASSLSGTGYEQFF.

The table lists this clonotype with a few counts. The genes are TRBV29-1 and TRBJ2-1, with TRBD2 matching 10 bases. From germline, CDR1 is SQVTM and CDR2 ANQGSEA. CDR3 size: 16 residues. Trimming removed 1 base from V and 0 bases from J; junction bases left unmatched: 3. CDR3 bases: TGCAGCGTTGAAGGGACTAGCGGTAACTCCTACAATGAGCAGTTCTTC. It encodes CSVEGTSGNSYNEQFF.

The chain combines TRBV2 with TRBJ1-2; 7 positions agree with TRBD1. Germline V gene data show CDR1 as SNHLY and CDR2 as FYNNEI. V was pared by 6 bases and J by 4 bases, with 2 bases of the junction left unmatched. The CDR3 is made up of 12 amino acids. The chain's CDR3 is CASRGTVYGYTF. CDR3 DNA sequence: TGTGCCAGCAGAGGGACAGTCTATGGCTACACCTTC.

This clonotype came up many times. The V call is TRBV23-1, the J call TRBJ2-3; no definite D call. TRBV23-1 is assigned to the ORF class and has an uncertain function. The CDR3 is 11 amino acids. The V end was cut by 6 bases, the J end by 7 bases, with 8 bases between. The DNA for the CDR3 is TGCGCCAGCAGCCTTATTAATACGCAGTATTTT. Translating gives CASSLINTQYF.

This clonotype was counted at least ten times. The DNA for the CDR3 is TGTGCCAGCAGCCGGACAGGGAACGAGCAGTACTTC. It encodes CASSRTGNEQYF. This rearrangement joins TRBV7-9 to TRBJ2-7; 8 bases map to TRBD1. The germline CDR1 and CDR2 sequences are SEHNR and FQNEAQ (reference sequence). Germline trimming cut 5 bases from V and 5 bases from J; bases unmatched to any gene: 2. The CDR3 extends over 12 amino acids.

This clonotype has ten or more counts. This may come from a read error, since a much larger clone is one base off. Written as DNA, the CDR3 is TGTGCCAGCAGTGACTACTCTGGGGCCAACGTCCTGACTTTC. Its protein is CASSDYSGANVLTF. This sequence joins TRBV6-4 and TRBJ2-6; D remains ambiguous. The V end was cut by 1 base, the J end by 0 bases, with 1 base between. Germline V CDR1 and CDR2: MRHNA, SNTAGT. This CDR3 comprises 14 residues.

This clonotype appeared many times. The V gene is TRBV4-3, the J gene TRBJ2-3; 8 bases line up with TRBD1. The CDR3 loop spans 15 amino acids. The trim removed 10 bases at V and 2 bases at J, leaving 11 bases unmatched. The germline CDR1 and CDR2 sequences are LGHNA and YSLEER. The CDR3 DNA sequence: TGCGCCACACCCAAACAGGGGGTGTCCACAGATACGCAGTATTTT. Protein sequence: CATPKQGVSTDTQYF.

This clonotype was detected a few times. V and J are TRBV2 and TRBJ2-1; 8 bases map to TRBD2. The CDR3 consists of 18 residues. The ends lost 0 bases at V and 6 bases at J; junction bases unmatched: 13. Germline V gene lookup returns CDR1 SNHLY and CDR2 FYNNEI. Here the CDR3 reads CASSEALPSGLLFNEQFF. CDR3 bases: TGTGCCAGCAGTGAAGCGCTTCCTAGCGGGTTACTTTTCAATGAGCAGTTCTTC.

The chain recombines TRBV4-2 with TRBJ2-7; D may be TRBD1 or TRBD2 (6 bases each). The V gene's germline CDR1 is LGHNA and CDR2 YNFKEQ. CDR3 length equals 13 residues. V was shortened by 4 bases and J by 4 bases, with 11 bases between the two germline ends. Here the CDR3 reads CASSRTGAYEQYF. As DNA, the CDR3 is TGTGCCAGCAGCCGAACGGGGGCATACGAGCAGTACTTC.

The chain couples TRBV27 to TRBJ2-7; 9 bases are shared with TRBD2. Germline lookup yields CDR1 MNHEY and CDR2 SMNVEV (reference sequence). J gave up 6 bases and V 6 bases, and 9 bases lay outside the gene matches. The CDR3 extends over 14 amino acids. In nucleotides, the CDR3 is TGTGCCAGCAGCTTAGCGGGAGTTCCCGGCGAGCAGTACTTC. Its protein product is CASSLAGVPGEQYF.

The rearrangement links TRBV9 to TRBJ2-1; 7 bases are a match to TRBD1. The CDR3 runs 17 residues. The J segment lost 7 bases and the V segment lost 4 bases, leaving 17 bases of the junction unmatched. Germline V lookup: CDR1 SGDLS, CDR2 YYNGEE. The CDR3 region is CASSPRWGQSGRNEQFF. The DNA for the CDR3 is TGTGCCAGCAGCCCCCGTTGGGGACAGAGCGGACGGAATGAGCAGTTCTTC. Based on the CDR3 plus reference TRBV9 and TRBJ2-1, the full variable domain is DSGVTQTPKHLITATGQRVTLRCSPRSGDLSVYWYQQSLDQGLQFLIQYYNGEERAKGNILERFSAQQFPDLHSELNLSSLELGDSALYFCASSPRWGQSGRNEQFFGPGTRLTVL.

This clonotype was seen only a few times. The V gene is TRBV12-3 or TRBV12-4, the J gene TRBJ1-1; D not certain. The CDR3 runs 14 residues. Trimming left V 4 bases short and J 0 bases short, with 9 bases between. DNA of the CDR3: TGTGCCAGCAGTTCCACGTATATGAACACTGAAGCTTTCTTT. Translated: CASSSTYMNTEAFF.

The V gene is TRBV4-3, the J gene TRBJ2-1; possibly TRBD2 for D (5 bases). Germline-derived CDR1 and CDR2 are LGHNA and YSLEER. The V end was cut by 0 bases, the J end by 12 bases, with 18 bases between. The CDR3 runs to 15 residues. The DNA for the CDR3 is TGCGCCAGCAGCCAAGATGAGGGAGATCTTCCTGGGCAGTTCTTC. Translated: CASSQDEGDLPGQFF.